This T cell receptor beta chain was profiled in a study of blood T cell repertoires in COVID-19. Study-level information: In each case, the material was cDNA or gDNA derived from T cells, B-cell-depleted T cells, or PBMCs.

Clones were sequenced by immunoSEQ multiplex PCR, and TCRdb holds only the in-frame ones, with some missing. The data contain some 190,000 clones, roughly 80% of them singletons. V gave up 7 bases and J gave up 5 bases, with 12 bases separating them. The CDR3 runs to 13 residues. The germline V gene encodes CDR1 MGHDK and CDR2 SYGVNS. Sequenced material: peripheral blood. V is TRBV25-1 and J is TRBJ2-1; D is possibly TRBD2 (6 bases). This TCR came from a woman aged 40 to 50 with COVID-19, enrolled during active disease. This chain's CDR3 is CASTRAGDNEQFF. In nucleotides, the CDR3 is TGTGCCAGCACCCGAGCGGGCGACAATGAGCAGTTCTTC.